What follows describes a single T cell receptor beta chain. The target antigen is unknown. The protocol was immunoSEQ multiplex PCR, while the TCRdb copy is restricted to in-frame clones and leaves out a portion. The sample records around 95,000 clones, roughly 86% being singletons. The CDR3 covers 15 residues. The germline V and J ends were trimmed by 1 base and 4 bases, with 11 bases remaining between them. The germline CDR1 and CDR2 sequences are LGHDT and YNNKEL (reference sequence). The record originates from a study of T cell responses to AZD1222 COVID-19 vaccine. Study-wide findings and caveats: Spike-spanning, vaccine-associated CD4 TCRs were dominant at 160-218 and 743-854. Receipt of two AZD1222 doses was followed by a rise in Spike-specific TCR breadth and depth. Reportedly, close to half of spike-specific TCRs are directed against unmutated variant regions.

The V call is TRBV3-1 (or the pseudogene TRBV3-2), the J call TRBJ2-1; D unresolved. The sample here was peripheral blood, taken on day 0 of MenACWY control vaccination. The receptor's source is an adult in good health. The CDR3, as DNA: TGTGCCAGCAGCCAAGGTAGCCCAATATACAATGAGCAGTTCTTC. Translation gives CASSQGSPIYNEQFF.